What follows is one TCR beta chain and its context. With no exceptions, donors were healthy Caucasians. Trimming left V 4 bases short and J 2 bases short, with 9 bases between. CDR1 is SGHTA, CDR2 FQGNSA, per germline. The CDR3 loop spans 14 amino acids. This sample was taken from a study of identical twins. cDNA molecules carried unique molecular identifiers, and template switching added a universal primer site. MiXCR, run by TCRdb on the 5' RACE reads, gives a single entry per CDR3 protein. The sample lists under 500,000 distinct CDR3 sequences, 13% to 15% occurring once. These data also featured in a second study, about yellow fever vaccine responses in identical twins.

V usage is TRBV7-2 and J usage is TRBJ1-5; no definite D call. The sequence derives from a woman aged 18-29 years in good health. Sequencing input: CD4+ T cells sorted from blood. The CDR3 sequence: CASSWNSGNQPQHF. CDR3 in DNA: TGTGCCAGCAGCTGGAACTCGGGCAATCAGCCCCAGCATTTT.